These 15 T cell receptor beta chains were sequenced from one sample in a study of OX40 agonist ivuxolimab in advanced cancers. TCRdb keeps only in-frame clones here, not all; method: immunoSEQ multiplex PCR. The repertoire holds tens of thousands of clones, with approximately 94% as singletons. This sample comprised CD4+ or CD8+ T cells sorted from blood, obtained in a trial of the OX40 agonist ivuxolimab. The receptors shown here come from an adult with an advanced solid tumor such as melanoma, head and neck, liver or kidney cancer.

This chain uses TRBV7-6 with TRBJ1-1; the D gene is possibly TRBD1 (5 bases). V was cut by 7 bases and J by 0 bases, with 21 bases left in between. The CDR3 length is 17 residues. The germline V gene encodes CDR1 SGHVS and CDR2 FNYEAQ. CDR3 loop: CASTPMGPRNMNTEAFF. CDR3 coding DNA: TGTGCCAGCACTCCGATGGGGCCCCGAAACATGAACACTGAAGCTTTCTTT.

The chain carries TRBV5-6 and TRBJ2-3; D remains ambiguous. The CDR3 is made up of 13 amino acids. CDR1 is SGHDT, CDR2 YYEEEE, per germline. V was clipped by 1 base and J by 3 bases, with 6 bases between them. The CDR3: CASSLNPTDTQYF. The CDR3 nucleotides are TGTGCCAGCAGCTTGAACCCAACAGATACGCAGTATTTT.

In this sample, this clone turned up once. The chain links TRBV7-9 to TRBJ2-7; 7 bases match TRBD2. This CDR3 spans 16 amino acids. With V trimmed by 1 base and J by 3 bases, 9 bases remained unmatched. The germline V gene encodes CDR1 SEHNR and CDR2 FQNEAQ (reference sequence). CDR3 nucleotide sequence: TGTGCCAGCAGCTTAGGGGGAGCGGGACCGAACTACGAGCAGTACTTC. It is translated as CASSLGGAGPNYEQYF. The entire variable domain, with the rest obtained from reference TRBV7-9 and TRBJ2-7, is as follows: DTGVSQNPRHKITKRGQNVTFRCDPISEHNRLYWYRQTLGQGPEFLTYFQNEAQLEKSRLLSDRFSAERPKGSFSTLEIQRTEQGDSAMYLCASSLGGAGPNYEQYFGPGTRLTVT.

This rearrangement joins TRBV7-9 to TRBJ2-7, with 14 bases that match TRBD2. V lost 3 bases, J lost 5 bases, and 3 bases stayed unmatched. CDR3 length equals 15 residues. Germline CDR1 is SEHNR and CDR2 is FQNEAQ (reference sequence). CDR3 in DNA: TGTGCCAGCAGCTTGGGACTAGCGGGAGTCGACGAGCAGTACTTC. Protein sequence: CASSLGLAGVDEQYF.

V usage is TRBV27 and J usage is TRBJ2-3; 16 bases are shared with TRBD2. V shed 5 bases, J shed 5 bases, and the junction held 4 bases outside the gene matches. Germline CDR1 MNHEY, CDR2 SMNVEV (reference sequence). The CDR3 sequence is 16 residues long. Here the CDR3 DNA reads TGTGCCAGCAGTCCGGGGACTAGCGGGAGGGGAGATACGCAGTATTTT. It encodes CASSPGTSGRGDTQYF.

The sample holds one count of this clone. Relative to the germline gene, one junction end is altered; a read error may explain this. This chain links TRBV9 with TRBJ2-3; 9 bases match TRBD2. Germline CDR1 is SGDLS and CDR2 is YYNGEE. This CDR3 region has 14 residues. CDR3 in amino acids: CASGVAGGTDTQYF. The CDR3 coding sequence is TGTGCCAGCGGCGTAGCGGGAGGCACAGATACGCAGTATTTT.

The J gene is TRBJ2-5, the V gene TRBV6-5; 7 nucleotides match TRBD1. The CDR3 runs 13 residues. The V gene end was trimmed by 4 bases and the J gene end by 4 bases; junction bases not matched to a gene: 3. Germline assignment: CDR1 MNHEY and CDR2 SVGAGI. CDR3 DNA: TGTGCCAGCAGTTGGGGACAGCGAGAGACCCAGTACTTC. Translated: CASSWGQRETQYF.

The J gene is TRBJ1-5, the V gene TRBV28; D is undetermined. Germline CDR1 is MDHEN and CDR2 is SYDVKM. This CDR3 comprises 15 residues. V lost 6 bases and J 5 bases, leaving 17 bases between the germline ends. The CDR3 DNA is TGTGCCAGCAGGGAAACCGGAAGGTGGGATCAGCCCCAGCATTTT. Its protein is CASRETGRWDQPQHF.

The chain combines TRBV7-3 with TRBJ2-2; D unresolved. CDR3 length: 15 residues. Looked up from germline, CDR1 is SGHTA and CDR2 is FQGTGA. V lost 5 bases and J lost 0, with 10 bases in between. The CDR3 reads CASSLGPPNTGELFF. The DNA of the CDR3 is TGTGCCAGCAGCCTCGGACCGCCGAACACCGGGGAGCTGTTTTTT. The full variable domain, its missing parts supplied by reference TRBV7-3 and TRBJ2-2, is GAGVSQTPSNKVTEKGKYVELRCDPISGHTALYWYRQSLGQGPEFLIYFQGTGAADDSGLPNDRFFAVRPEGSVSTLKIQRTERGDSAVYLCASSLGPPNTGELFFGEGSRLTVL.

This clone occurred once. The genes are TRBV4-3 and TRBJ2-7, with 8 bases that match TRBD2. The germline V gene encodes CDR1 LGHNA and CDR2 YSLEER. The CDR3 has 14 residues. Trimming cost V 4 bases and J 5 bases; bases outside gene matches: 7. CDR3 nucleotide sequence: TGCGCCAGCAGCCTACGGACTAGCCAGGACGAGCAGTACTTC. Residues: CASSLRTSQDEQYF.

The sample holds a few counts of this clone. The chain is built from TRBV6-1 and TRBJ1-2; D is uncertain. V was clipped by 9 bases and J by 8 bases, with 7 bases between them. The CDR3 length is 9 residues. CDR1 is MNHNS and CDR2 is SASEGT in the germline V gene. CDR3 residues: CAREYGYTF. In DNA, the CDR3 is TGTGCCAGAGAGTACGGCTACACCTTC.

This chain uses TRBV2 with TRBJ1-2; the match to TRBD1 covers 10 bases. V shed 5 bases and J 5 bases; nucleotides not matched to a gene: 5. CDR3 length equals 14 residues. Looked up from germline, CDR1 is SNHLY and CDR2 is FYNNEI. CDR3 DNA: TGTGCCAGCAGTCCGACAGGGGGCGGATATGGCTACACCTTC. Its protein product is CASSPTGGGYGYTF.

The genes are TRBV29-1 and TRBJ2-1; 11 nucleotides line up with TRBD2. The CDR3 loop spans 14 amino acids. The ends lost 1 base at V and 5 bases at J; junction bases unmatched: 1. From germline, CDR1 is SQVTM and CDR2 ANQGSEA. The CDR3 region is CSVEVGLADNEQFF. The CDR3, as DNA: TGCAGCGTTGAAGTGGGACTAGCGGACAATGAGCAGTTCTTC.

The chain has TRBV7-2 and TRBJ2-7; 9 nucleotides align to TRBD2. This CDR3 contains 16 residues. With 5 bases clipped from V and 4 bases from J, the junction kept 12 bases outside the gene matches. The germline CDR1 and CDR2 sequences are SGHTA and FQGNSA. CDR3 region: CASSQGGAGGFYEQYF. CDR3 in DNA: TGTGCCAGCAGCCAAGGTGGAGCGGGAGGATTTTACGAGCAGTACTTC.

In this sample, this clone turned up once. The chain combines TRBV13 with TRBJ1-2, with D tentatively TRBD1 (5 bases). V was shortened by 3 bases and J by 1 base, with 9 bases between the two germline ends. The CDR3 spans 14 residues. In germline, CDR1 is PRHDT, CDR2 FYEKMQ (reference sequence). CDR3 nucleotides: TGTGCCAGCAGCTTGGGAGACAGTAACTATGGCTACACCTTC. Amino acids: CASSLGDSNYGYTF.